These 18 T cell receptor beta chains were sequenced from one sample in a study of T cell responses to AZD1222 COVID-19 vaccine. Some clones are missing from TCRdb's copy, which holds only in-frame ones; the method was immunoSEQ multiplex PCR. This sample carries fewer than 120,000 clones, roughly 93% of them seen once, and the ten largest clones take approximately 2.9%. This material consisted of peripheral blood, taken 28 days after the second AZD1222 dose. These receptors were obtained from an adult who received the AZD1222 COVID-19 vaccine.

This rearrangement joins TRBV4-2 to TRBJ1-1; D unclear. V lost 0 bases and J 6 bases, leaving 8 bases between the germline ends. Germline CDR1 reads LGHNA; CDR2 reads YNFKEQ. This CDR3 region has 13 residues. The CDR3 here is CASSQDRSPEAFF. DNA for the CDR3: TGTGCCAGCAGCCAAGACAGGAGCCCTGAAGCTTTCTTT.

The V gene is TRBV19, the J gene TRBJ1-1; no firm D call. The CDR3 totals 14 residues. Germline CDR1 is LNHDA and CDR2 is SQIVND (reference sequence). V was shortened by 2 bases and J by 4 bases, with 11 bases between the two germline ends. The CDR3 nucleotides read TGTGCCAGTAGTATAAGGGTTCGGGGCACTGAAGCTTTCTTT. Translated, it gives CASSIRVRGTEAFF.

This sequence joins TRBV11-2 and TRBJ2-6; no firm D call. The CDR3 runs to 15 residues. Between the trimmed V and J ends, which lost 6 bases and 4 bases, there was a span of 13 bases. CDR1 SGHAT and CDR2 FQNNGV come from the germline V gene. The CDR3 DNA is TGTGCCAGCAGTCCCTCCGCCCCCGGGGCCAACGTCCTGACTTTC. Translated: CASSPSAPGANVLTF.

The CDR3 sequence: CASSEARLSHLYGYTF. DNA of the CDR3: TGTGCCAGCAGTGAAGCGCGATTGTCACACCTCTATGGCTACACCTTC. The chain is built from TRBV6-1 and TRBJ1-2; D not certain. Germline V gives CDR1 MNHNS, CDR2 SASEGT. The CDR3 is 16 residues long. V was pared by 0 bases and J by 4 bases, with 15 bases between.

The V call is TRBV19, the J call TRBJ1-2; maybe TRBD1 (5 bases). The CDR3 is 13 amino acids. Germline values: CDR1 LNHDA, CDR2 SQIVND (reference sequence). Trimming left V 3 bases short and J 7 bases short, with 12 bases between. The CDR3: CASSMGQVPGYTF. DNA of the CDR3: TGTGCCAGTAGTATGGGGCAGGTCCCTGGCTACACCTTC.

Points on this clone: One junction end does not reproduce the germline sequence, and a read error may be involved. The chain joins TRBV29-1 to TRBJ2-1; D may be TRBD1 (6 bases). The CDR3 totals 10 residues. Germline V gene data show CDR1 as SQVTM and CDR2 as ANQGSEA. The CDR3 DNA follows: TGCAGCGGCCGGGACAATCAGCAGTTCTTC. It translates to CSGRDNQQFF.

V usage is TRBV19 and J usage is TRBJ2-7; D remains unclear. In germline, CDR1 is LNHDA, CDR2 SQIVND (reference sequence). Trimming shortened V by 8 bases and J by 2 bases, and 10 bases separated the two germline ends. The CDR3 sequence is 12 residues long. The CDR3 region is CASGVDPYEQYF. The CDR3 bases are TGTGCCAGTGGGGTCGACCCCTACGAGCAGTACTTC.

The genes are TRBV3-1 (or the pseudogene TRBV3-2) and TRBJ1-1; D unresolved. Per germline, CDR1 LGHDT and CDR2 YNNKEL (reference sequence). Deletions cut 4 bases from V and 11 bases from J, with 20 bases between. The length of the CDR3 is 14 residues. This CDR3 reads CASSREEGVRSAFF. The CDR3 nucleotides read TGTGCCAGCAGCCGGGAAGAGGGAGTACGAAGTGCTTTCTTT.

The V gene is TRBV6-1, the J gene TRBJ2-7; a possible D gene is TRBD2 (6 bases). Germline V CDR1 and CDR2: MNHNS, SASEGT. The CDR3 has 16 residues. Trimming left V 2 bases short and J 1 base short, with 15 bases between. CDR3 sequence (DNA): TGTGCCAGCAGTGAACGATTGGGGGGTAGGTCCTACGAGCAGTACTTC. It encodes CASSERLGGRSYEQYF.

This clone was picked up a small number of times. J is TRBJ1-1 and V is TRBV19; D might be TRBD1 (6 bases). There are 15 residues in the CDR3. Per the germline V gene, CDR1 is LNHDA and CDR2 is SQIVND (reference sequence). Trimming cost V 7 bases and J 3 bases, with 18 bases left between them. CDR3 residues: CASIPFSGAYTEAFF. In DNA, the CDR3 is TGTGCCAGTATTCCCTTCTCAGGGGCATACACTGAAGCTTTCTTT.

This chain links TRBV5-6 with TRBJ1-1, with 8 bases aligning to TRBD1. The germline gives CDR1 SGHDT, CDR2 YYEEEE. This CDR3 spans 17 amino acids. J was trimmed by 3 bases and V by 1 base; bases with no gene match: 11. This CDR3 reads CASSLLNRGEEDTEAFF. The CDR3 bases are TGTGCCAGCAGCTTGCTAAACAGGGGGGAAGAAGACACTGAAGCTTTCTTT.

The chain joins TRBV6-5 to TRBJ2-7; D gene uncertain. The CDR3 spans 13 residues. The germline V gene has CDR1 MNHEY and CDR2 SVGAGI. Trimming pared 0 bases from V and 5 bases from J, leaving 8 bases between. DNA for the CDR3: TGTGCCAGCAGTTACTCCCGGACCCACGAGCAGTACTTC. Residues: CASSYSRTHEQYF.

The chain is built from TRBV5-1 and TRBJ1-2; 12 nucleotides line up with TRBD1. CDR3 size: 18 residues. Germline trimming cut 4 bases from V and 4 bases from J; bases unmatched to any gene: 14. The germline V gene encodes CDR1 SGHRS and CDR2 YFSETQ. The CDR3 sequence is CASSPSEGQGARGYGYTF. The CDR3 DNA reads TGCGCCAGCAGCCCCTCCGAGGGACAGGGGGCCCGAGGCTATGGCTACACCTTC.

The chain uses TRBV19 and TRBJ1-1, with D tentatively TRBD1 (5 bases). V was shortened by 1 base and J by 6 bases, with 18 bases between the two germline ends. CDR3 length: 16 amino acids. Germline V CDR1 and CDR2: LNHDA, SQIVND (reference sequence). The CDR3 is CASSIGEGIASPEAFF. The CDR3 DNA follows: TGTGCCAGTAGTATAGGGGAGGGGATCGCGAGCCCTGAAGCTTTCTTT.

The CDR3 region has the DNA TGTGCCAGCAGCCACGACGGTTCCTACGAGCAGTACTTC. Amino acid sequence: CASSHDGSYEQYF. This chain links TRBV4-2 with TRBJ2-7, with no clear D. From germline, CDR1 is LGHNA and CDR2 YNFKEQ. This CDR3 has 13 residues. V lost 3 bases, J lost 1 base, and 7 bases lay in between.

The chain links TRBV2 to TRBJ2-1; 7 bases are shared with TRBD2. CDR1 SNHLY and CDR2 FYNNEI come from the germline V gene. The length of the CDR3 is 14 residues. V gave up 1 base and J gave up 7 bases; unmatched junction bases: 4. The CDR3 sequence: CASSEGAGHNEQFF. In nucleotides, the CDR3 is TGTGCCAGCAGTGAAGGAGCGGGGCATAATGAGCAGTTCTTC.

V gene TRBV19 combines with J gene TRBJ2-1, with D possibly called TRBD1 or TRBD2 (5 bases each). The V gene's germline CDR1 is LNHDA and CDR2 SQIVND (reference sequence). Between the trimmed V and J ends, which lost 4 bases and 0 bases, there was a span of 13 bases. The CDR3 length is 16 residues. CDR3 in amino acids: CASSTPWGTSYNEQFF. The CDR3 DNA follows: TGTGCCAGTAGTACCCCGTGGGGGACCTCCTACAATGAGCAGTTCTTC. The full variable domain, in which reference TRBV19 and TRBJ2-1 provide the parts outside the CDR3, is DGGITQSPKYLFRKEGQNVTLSCEQNLNHDAMYWYRQDPGQGLRLIYYSQIVNDFQKGDIAEGYSVSREKKESFPLTVTSAQKNPTAFYLCASSTPWGTSYNEQFFGPGTRLTVL.

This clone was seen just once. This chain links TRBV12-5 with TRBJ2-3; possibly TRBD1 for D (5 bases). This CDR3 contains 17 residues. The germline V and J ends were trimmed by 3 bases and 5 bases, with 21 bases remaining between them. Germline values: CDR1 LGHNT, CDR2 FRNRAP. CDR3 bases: TGTGCTAGTGGTTTCTATGCTGTAAGGACCCAGGGAGATACGCAGTATTTT. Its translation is CASGFYAVRTQGDTQYF.